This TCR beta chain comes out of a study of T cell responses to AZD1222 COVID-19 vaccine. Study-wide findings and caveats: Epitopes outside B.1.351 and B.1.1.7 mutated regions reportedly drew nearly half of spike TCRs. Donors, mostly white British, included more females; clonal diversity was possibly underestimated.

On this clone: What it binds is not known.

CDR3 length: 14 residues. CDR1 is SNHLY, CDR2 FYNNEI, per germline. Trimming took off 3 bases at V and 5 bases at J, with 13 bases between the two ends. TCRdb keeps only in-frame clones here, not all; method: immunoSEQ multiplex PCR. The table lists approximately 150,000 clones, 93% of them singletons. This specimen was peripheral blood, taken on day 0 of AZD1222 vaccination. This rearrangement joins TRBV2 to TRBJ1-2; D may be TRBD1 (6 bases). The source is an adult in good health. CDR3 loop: CASSDNRAQYGYTF. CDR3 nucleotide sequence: TGTGCCAGCAGTGACAACAGGGCGCAGTATGGCTACACCTTC.